This T cell receptor (beta chain) was retrieved from a study of shared clonotypes between healthy human individuals. As for the study in general: Each donor had three CD4 naive, three CD4 memory, two CD8 naive and one CD8 memory plate.

Trimming removed 0 bases from V and 5 bases from J; junction bases left unmatched: 6. Germline V gives CDR1 SGHDN, CDR2 FVKESK. This CDR3 spans 15 amino acids. CD45RO negativity and positive selection for CCR7 defined naive CD8 cells, a population that excluded terminally differentiated effector memory CD45RA+ cells. Only Caucasian adults living in Nashville, Tennessee made up the donor group. Assay execution took place at the deep level. Profiled with immunoSEQ multiplex PCR; TCRdb holds only in-frame clones, not every one. Here the sample spans roughly 1,800,000 clones, around 96% being singletons. The sample was naive CD8+ T cells sorted from blood. The V gene is TRBV14, the J gene TRBJ1-2, with 7 bases identical to TRBD1. This receptor was taken from a man in his late teens or twenties in good health. CDR3: CASSQDLTGSYGYTF. The CDR3 region has the DNA TGTGCCAGCAGCCAAGATCTGACAGGGTCTTATGGCTACACCTTC.